This T cell receptor (beta chain) comes out of a study of CD8 T cells in Susac syndrome. As for this clonotype: What it recognizes is unknown.

CD8+ and CD4+ blood T cells underwent TCR beta sequencing. FACS enriched CD8+ TEMRA cells, while bulk CD8+ and CD4+ were negatively isolated. RNA was extracted with the RNeasy kit, and a quantity of 0.5 to 1 ug was reverse transcribed using random hexamers. Multiplex PCR with immunoSEQ amplified the TCR beta CDR3 across 54 Vbeta and 13 Jbeta. TCRdb reanalysed the immunoSEQ multiplex PCR reads using MiXCR and keeps one entry per CDR3 protein. The sample comprises around 180,000 distinct CDR3 sequences, roughly 92% of which are singletons, and 0.1% to 0.13% rests with the top ten. Study findings and constraints: The authors found no clonal expansion in Susac syndrome CD4+ T cell repertoires.

Source material: CD4+ T cells from PBMCs. The sequence came from a human donor with Susac syndrome.

The CDR3 is CASSRASGSYRGELFF. The CDR3 DNA sequence: TGTGCCAGCTCCAGGGCTTCGGGGTCGTATCGCGGGGAGCTGTTTTTT. The chain carries TRBV6-1 and TRBJ2-2; the D call may be TRBD1 or TRBD2 (5 bases each). CDR1 MNHNS and CDR2 SASEGT come from the germline V gene. Trimming stripped 8 bases from V and 7 bases from J, with 23 bases between. The CDR3 extends over 16 amino acids.